This T cell receptor beta chain was sequenced during a study of CD8+CD57+ T cells in acquired aplastic anemia. Study-level information: On average, sorted CD4+ and CD8+ cells gave approximately 3.5 ug of DNA.

Genomic DNA, the template, was used for profiling of the TCR beta VDJ and CDR3. TCRdb used MiXCR to reprocess the reads, holding one entry per CDR3 protein. This sample yields under 350,000 distinct CDR3 sequences, of which approximately 58% are seen a single time; approximately 1.2% belongs to the top ten. Individuals selected for sequencing had exhibited CD8+CD57+ cell expansion on flow cytometry. Patients had not yet gotten any therapy when their blood was taken for sampling. Material for sequencing was sorted CD4+, CD8+, or CD8+CD57+ T cells (not recorded which) from PBMCs. The clonotype originates from a human donor with aplastic anemia.

The DNA of the CDR3 is TGCAGTGCTAGAGATCCTGGTGGCGGGGGGAATTACTACGAGCAGTACTTC. Amino acids: CSARDPGGGGNYYEQYF. The chain employs TRBV20-1 and TRBJ2-5, with 8 bases that match TRBD2. Near its end, the DNA agrees better with TRBJ2-7, so the J call may be wrong. Germline CDR1 DFQATT, CDR2 SNEGSKA (reference sequence). The CDR3 covers 17 residues.